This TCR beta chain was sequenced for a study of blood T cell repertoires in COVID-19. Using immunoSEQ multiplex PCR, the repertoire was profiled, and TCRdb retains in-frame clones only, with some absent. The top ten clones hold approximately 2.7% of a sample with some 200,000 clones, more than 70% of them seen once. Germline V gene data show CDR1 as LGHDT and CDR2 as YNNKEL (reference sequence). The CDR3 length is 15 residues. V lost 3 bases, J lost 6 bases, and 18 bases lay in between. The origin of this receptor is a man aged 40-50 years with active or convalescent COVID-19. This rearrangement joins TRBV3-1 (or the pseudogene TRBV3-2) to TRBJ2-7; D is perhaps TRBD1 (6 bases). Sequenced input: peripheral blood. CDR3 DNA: TGTGCCAGCAGCCATCACGACAGGCCCGTCTCCGAGCAGTACTTC. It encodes CASSHHDRPVSEQYF.